This TCR beta chain appears in the sequencing data of a study of blood T cell repertoires in COVID-19. Study context: Italy, Spain and the United States were the sources of the convalescent and acute COVID-19 samples.

The study assigned cohorts using participant-reported clinical history. The protocol was immunoSEQ multiplex PCR, while the TCRdb copy is restricted to in-frame clones and leaves out a portion. The sample has fewer than 250,000 clones; around 82% are singletons. The CDR3 contains 14 residues. V lost 5 bases, J lost 5 bases, and 6 bases stayed unmatched. Germline CDR1 is MNHEY and CDR2 is SVGEGT. The chain combines TRBV6-2 or TRBV6-3 with TRBJ1-1, with TRBD1 identical over 9 bases. The material sequenced was PBMCs or T cells enriched from blood (not recorded which). The source is a woman between 50 and 59 years old with acute COVID-19. DNA of the CDR3: TGTGCCAGCAGTAAAAACAGGGGGCGTACTGAAGCTTTCTTT. This codes for CASSKNRGRTEAFF.